This TCR beta chain was sequenced for a study of identical twins. Study observations and caveats: Out-of-frame alpha sequences that twins shared showed excess low generation probability.

Using its own MiXCR run on the 5' RACE reads, TCRdb lists one record per CDR3 protein. This table has roughly 700,000 distinct CDR3 sequences, 8.6% appearing once. In its sample, this clonotype was seen many times. No antigen is known for it. Trimming removed 1 base at V and 0 bases at J, with 6 bases between. Looked up from germline, CDR1 is SEHNR and CDR2 is FQNEAQ (reference sequence). The CDR3 loop spans 14 amino acids. These data were also filed under a second study, of yellow fever vaccine responses in identical twins.

The sequenced sample consisted of PBMCs. V gene TRBV7-9 combines with J gene TRBJ1-2; D not certain. The source of this sequence is a woman under 30 in good health. Here the CDR3 DNA reads TGTGCCAGCAGCTTAGGGGAAGCTAACTATGGCTACACCTTC. This encodes CASSLGEANYGYTF.